This T cell receptor beta chain was retrieved from a study of blood T cell repertoires in COVID-19 (dated by TCRdb to 2020 to 2022). At the level of the whole study: Samples covering the acute and convalescent phases of COVID-19 were provided by collaborators in the United States, Italy and Spain. The repertoires were released in a freely available public database meant as a resource for research on the immune response to SARS-CoV-2. Subjects who had been exposed to COVID-19, were actively infected with it, or had recovered from it provided the deeply sampled blood TCRbeta repertoires that made up the dataset. The material from the prospective study consisted of cDNA or gDNA derived from T cells, B-cell-depleted T cells, or PBMCs. HLA class I and class II types, where available, came from metadata supplied by the sample provider rather than from assay-based typing. Samples were obtained from the ongoing ImmuneRACE study (first 160 participants) and from 1,000 to 1,500 subjects provided by 6 global collaborators. A de-identified subject ID, COVID-19 status, age in years and sex were almost always included in the sample metadata. Overall study results and their limits: The quantity of clinical and demographic metadata differed by source and by participant and was supplied without curation.

TCRbeta CDR3 regions were amplified from genomic DNA using the immunoSEQ Assay, a bias-controlled multiplex PCR. On the authors' methods: The number of nucleated cells in each sample was estimated by amplification of reference gene primers within the assay. Sequence reads were collapsed and filtered to measure the absolute abundance of every unique TCRbeta CDR3 rearrangement. Productive Simpson clonality was computed per sample as the square root of Simpson's diversity index over productive rearrangements. The table was pulled from immuneACCESS by TCRdb, which kept in-frame rearrangements only. Such tables lose some clones; where checked, under half of the loss comes from unresolved V genes, and the rest has no known cause. V and J calls and clone size are given by that table; D and trimming were obtained from the DNA. This sample comprises under 400,000 clones, roughly 86% of them detected only once. Together, the top ten hold about 0.94% of the sample.

Turning to this clone: This receptor's antigen is unknown. Qualities for individual bases were not recorded, and no much larger clone is one base off.

Participants in the prospective study were enrolled through a virtual design, were aged roughly 18 to 100 years, and lived in roughly 24 United States geographic areas. In the prospective study, participants were assigned to cohorts based on the clinical history participants reported in a screening survey and a study questionnaire. Exposed participants were defined as having been in contact with someone with a PCR-confirmed or clinician-diagnosed COVID-19 case within 2 weeks of study entry. In the prospective study, mobile phlebotomists collected whole blood, serum and a nasopharyngeal or oropharyngeal swab from each participant. Over an approximately two-month period, participants in the prospective study had the option of providing additional blood draws and questionnaires. Blood samples from the prospective study were shipped frozen or at room temperature prior to DNA extraction. V lost 0 bases and J lost 0 bases, and the count of bases not matched to a germline gene is 10. Reading the germline V gene (reference sequence) gives CDR1 LNHNV and CDR2 YYDKDF. The CDR3 runs 19 residues from the cysteine to the phenylalanine. Of all the DNA, just the CDR3 is kept, 57 bases in frame from base 1.

This sequence originates from a woman in her twenties or thirties who had been exposed to COVID-19. The sequence joins TRBV15 to TRBJ2-7, with 11 middle bases fitting TRBD2. Sequenced material: PBMCs or T cells enriched from blood (not recorded which). The CDR3 region: CATSRDLAGGPLSSYEQYF. The DNA is as follows: TGTGCCACCAGCAGAGACTTAGCGGGAGGGCCCTTGAGCTCCTACGAGCAGTACTTC.